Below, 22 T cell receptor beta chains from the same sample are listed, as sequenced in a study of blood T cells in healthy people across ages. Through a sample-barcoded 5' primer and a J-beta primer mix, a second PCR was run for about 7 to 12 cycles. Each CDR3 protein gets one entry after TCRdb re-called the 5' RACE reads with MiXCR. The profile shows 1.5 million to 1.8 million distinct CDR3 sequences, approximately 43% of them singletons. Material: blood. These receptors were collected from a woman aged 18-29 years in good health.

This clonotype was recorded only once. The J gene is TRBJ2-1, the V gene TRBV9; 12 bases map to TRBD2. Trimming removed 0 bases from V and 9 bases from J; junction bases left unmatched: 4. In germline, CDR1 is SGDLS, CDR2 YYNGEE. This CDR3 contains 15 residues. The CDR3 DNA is TGTGCCAGCAGCGTAGTGGCTAGCGGGGGGGGTGAGCAGTTCTTC. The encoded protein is CASSVVASGGGEQFF.

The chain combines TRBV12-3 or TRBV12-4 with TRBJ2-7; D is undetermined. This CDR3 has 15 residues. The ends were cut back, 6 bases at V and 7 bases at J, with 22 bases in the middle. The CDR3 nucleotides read TGTGCCAGCAGAATGGCCTTCGGAGCCTACAATGAGCAGTACTTC. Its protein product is CASRMAFGAYNEQYF.

CDR3 sequence reads: CSARAVSGDWETQYF. As DNA, the CDR3 is TGCAGTGCTAGAGCCGTCTCGGGAGATTGGGAGACCCAGTACTTC. The genes are TRBV20-1 and TRBJ2-5; D is possibly TRBD2 (6 bases). The germline V gene has CDR1 DFQATT and CDR2 SNEGSKA (reference sequence). V was shortened by 1 base and J by 5 bases, with 17 bases between the two germline ends. This CDR3 region has 15 residues.

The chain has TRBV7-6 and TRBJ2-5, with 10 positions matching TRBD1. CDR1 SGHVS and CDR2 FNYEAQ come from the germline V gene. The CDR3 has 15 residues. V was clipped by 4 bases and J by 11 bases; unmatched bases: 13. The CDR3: CASSYRIGQGDEQYF. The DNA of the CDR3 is TGTGCCAGCAGCTACCGTATAGGACAGGGGGATGAGCAGTACTTC.

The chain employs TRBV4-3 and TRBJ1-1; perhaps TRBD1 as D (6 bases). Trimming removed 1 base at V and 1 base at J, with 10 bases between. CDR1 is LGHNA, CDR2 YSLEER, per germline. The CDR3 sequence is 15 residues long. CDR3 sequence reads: CASSQGDTRNTEAFF. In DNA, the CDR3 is TGCGCCAGCAGCCAAGGGGACACGCGGAACACTGAAGCTTTCTTT.

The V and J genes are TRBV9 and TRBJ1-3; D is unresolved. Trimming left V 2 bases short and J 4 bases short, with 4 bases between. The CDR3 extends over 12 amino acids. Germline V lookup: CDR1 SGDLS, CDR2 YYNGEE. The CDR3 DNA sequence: TGTGCCAGCAGCGTGGGCGGAAACACCATATATTTT. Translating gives CASSVGGNTIYF.

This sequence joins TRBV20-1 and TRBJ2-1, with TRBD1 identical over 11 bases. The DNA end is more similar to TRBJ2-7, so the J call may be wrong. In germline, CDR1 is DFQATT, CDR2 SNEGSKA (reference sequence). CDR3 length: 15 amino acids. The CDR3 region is CSARDLTGTGGEQYF. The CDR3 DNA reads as TGCAGTGCTAGAGACTTGACCGGGACAGGGGGTGAGCAGTACTTC.

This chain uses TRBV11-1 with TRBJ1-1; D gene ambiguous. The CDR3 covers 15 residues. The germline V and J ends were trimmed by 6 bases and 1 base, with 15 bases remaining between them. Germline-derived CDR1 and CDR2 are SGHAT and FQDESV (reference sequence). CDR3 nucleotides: TGTGCCAGCAGATCCATACAAGGTAGGAACACTGAAGCTTTCTTT. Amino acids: CASRSIQGRNTEAFF.

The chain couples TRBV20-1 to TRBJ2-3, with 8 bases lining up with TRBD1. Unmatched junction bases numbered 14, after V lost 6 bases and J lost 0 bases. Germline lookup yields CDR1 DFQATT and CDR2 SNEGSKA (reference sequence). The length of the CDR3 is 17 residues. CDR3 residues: CSAWGVRRDRSTDTQYF. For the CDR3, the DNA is TGCAGTGCGTGGGGTGTCAGGAGGGACAGGAGCACAGATACGCAGTATTTT.

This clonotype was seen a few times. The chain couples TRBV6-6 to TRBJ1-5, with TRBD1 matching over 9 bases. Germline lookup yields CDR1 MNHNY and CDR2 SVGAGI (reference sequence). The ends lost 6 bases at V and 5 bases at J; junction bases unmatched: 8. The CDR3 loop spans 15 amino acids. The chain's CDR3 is CASRLGQGNYQPQHF. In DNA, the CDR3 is TGTGCCAGCAGGCTGGGACAGGGCAACTATCAGCCCCAGCATTTT.

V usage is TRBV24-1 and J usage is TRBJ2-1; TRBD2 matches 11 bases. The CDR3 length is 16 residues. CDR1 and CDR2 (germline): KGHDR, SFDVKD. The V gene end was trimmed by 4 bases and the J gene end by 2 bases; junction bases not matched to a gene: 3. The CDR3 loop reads CATSDVTSGTYNEQFF. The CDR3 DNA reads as TGTGCCACCAGTGACGTGACTAGCGGGACCTACAATGAGCAGTTCTTC.

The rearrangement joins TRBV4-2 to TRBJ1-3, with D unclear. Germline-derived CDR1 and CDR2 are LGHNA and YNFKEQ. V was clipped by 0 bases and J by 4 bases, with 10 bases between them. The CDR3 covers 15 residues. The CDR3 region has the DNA TGTGCCAGCAGCCAAGATCGGGTCCTCGGAAACACCATATATTTT. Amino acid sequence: CASSQDRVLGNTIYF.

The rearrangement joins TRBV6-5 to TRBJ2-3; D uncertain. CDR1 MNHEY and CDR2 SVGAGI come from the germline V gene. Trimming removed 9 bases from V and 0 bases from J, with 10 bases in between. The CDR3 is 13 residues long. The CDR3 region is CASQKGSTDTQYF. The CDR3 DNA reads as TGTGCCAGTCAAAAGGGAAGCACAGATACGCAGTATTTT.

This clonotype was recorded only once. CDR3 amino acids: CSARDVAEYNEQYF. The CDR3 nucleotides read TGCAGTGCTAGAGATGTGGCGGAGTACAATGAGCAGTACTTC. The chain is built from TRBV20-1 and TRBJ2-7; unclear D gene. The CDR3 is 14 amino acids. Trimming removed 0 bases from V and 7 bases from J, with 16 bases in between. Germline V gives CDR1 DFQATT, CDR2 SNEGSKA (reference sequence).

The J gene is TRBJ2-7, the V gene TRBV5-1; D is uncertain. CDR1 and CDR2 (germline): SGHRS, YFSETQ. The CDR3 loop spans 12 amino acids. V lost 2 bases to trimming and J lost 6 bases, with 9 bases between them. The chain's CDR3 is CASSFQGLEQYF. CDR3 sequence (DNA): TGCGCCAGCAGCTTTCAAGGCCTCGAGCAGTACTTC.

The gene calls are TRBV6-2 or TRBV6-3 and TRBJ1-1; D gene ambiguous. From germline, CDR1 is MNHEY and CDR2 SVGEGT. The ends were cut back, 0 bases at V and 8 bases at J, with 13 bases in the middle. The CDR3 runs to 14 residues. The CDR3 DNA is TGTGCCAGCAGTTACTCGGATATTAGGAGGGAAGCTTTCTTT. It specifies CASSYSDIRREAFF.

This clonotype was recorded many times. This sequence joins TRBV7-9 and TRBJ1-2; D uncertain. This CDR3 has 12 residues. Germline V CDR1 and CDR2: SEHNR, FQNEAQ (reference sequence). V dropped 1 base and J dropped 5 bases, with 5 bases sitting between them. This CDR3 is CASSLGLYGYTF. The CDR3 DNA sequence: TGTGCCAGCAGCTTAGGGCTTTATGGCTACACCTTC. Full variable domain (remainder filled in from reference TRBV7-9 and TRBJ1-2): DTGVSQNPRHKITKRGQNVTFRCDPISEHNRLYWYRQTLGQGPEFLTYFQNEAQLEKSRLLSDRFSAERPKGSFSTLEIQRTEQGDSAMYLCASSLGLYGYTFGSGTRLTVV.

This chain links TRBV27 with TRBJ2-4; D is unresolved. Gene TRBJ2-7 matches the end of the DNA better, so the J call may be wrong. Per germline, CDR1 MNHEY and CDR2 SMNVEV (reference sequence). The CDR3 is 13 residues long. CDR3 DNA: TGTGCCAGCAGCGCCTCAGGAATCTACGAGCAGTACTTC. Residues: CASSASGIYEQYF.

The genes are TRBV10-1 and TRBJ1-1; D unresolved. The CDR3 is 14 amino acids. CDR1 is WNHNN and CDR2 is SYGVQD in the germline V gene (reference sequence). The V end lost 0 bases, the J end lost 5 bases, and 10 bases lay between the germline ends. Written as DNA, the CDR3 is TGCGCCAGCAGTGAGTCCTTGAGTATGACTGAAGCTTTCTTT. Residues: CASSESLSMTEAFF.

The CDR3 spells CASSLLRGPYNEQFF. In DNA, the CDR3 is TGTGCCAGCAGTTTACTGCGGGGGCCGTACAATGAGCAGTTCTTC. The chain uses TRBV11-2 and TRBJ2-1; perhaps TRBD2 as D (7 bases). CDR1 SGHAT and CDR2 FQNNGV come from the germline V gene. The CDR3 is 15 amino acids. V dropped 6 bases and J dropped 4 bases, with 16 bases sitting between them.

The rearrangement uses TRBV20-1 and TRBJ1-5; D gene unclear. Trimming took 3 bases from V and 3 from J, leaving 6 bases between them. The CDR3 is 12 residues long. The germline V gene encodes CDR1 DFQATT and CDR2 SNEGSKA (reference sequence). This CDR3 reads CSARANNQPQHF. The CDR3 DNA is TGCAGTGCTAGGGCTAACAATCAGCCCCAGCATTTT.

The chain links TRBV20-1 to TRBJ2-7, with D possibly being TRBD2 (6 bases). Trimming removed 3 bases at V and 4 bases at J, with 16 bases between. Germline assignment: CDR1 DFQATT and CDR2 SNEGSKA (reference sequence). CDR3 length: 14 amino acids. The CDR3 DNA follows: TGCAGTGCTAGCCCAGCGGGCTTTTTTTACGAGCAGTACTTC. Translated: CSASPAGFFYEQYF.